This T cell receptor beta chain derives from a study of shared clonotypes between healthy human individuals. Sequencing used immunoSEQ multiplex PCR; TCRdb keeps in-frame clones, though not all of them. Here the sample spans roughly 2,300,000 clones, about nine tenths being singletons. Overall study findings and caveats: Unshared clonotypes carried lower generation probabilities than those common to all four donors.

Each sample came from a Caucasian adult donor living in Nashville, Tennessee. CD4+ cells yielded CD45RA+ naive and CD45RA-negative memory subsets. Points on this clone: Its antigen is undetermined.

The sequenced material came from naive CD4+ T cells from PBMCs. Noted subset: CD45RA+ positively selected. The source is a man younger than 35 in good health. Some clones in this sample may be carry-over from other donors' samples.

The CDR3 spells CASSYSEFTREKLFF. For the CDR3, the DNA is TGTGCCAGCAGTTACAGCGAATTCACCAGGGAAAAACTGTTTTTT. The chain joins TRBV6-6 to TRBJ1-4; D gene uncertain. The germline V gene encodes CDR1 MNHNY and CDR2 SVGAGI (reference sequence). V lost 2 bases and J lost 8, with 15 bases in between. The CDR3 spans 15 residues.